The source of this TCR beta chain is a study of T cells after posttransplantation cyclophosphamide. This CDR3 is 13 amino acids long. The V gene lost 3 bases and the J gene lost 0 bases, with 5 bases spanning the gap. Germline CDR1 and CDR2: MNHEY and SVGAGI. Produced via immunoSEQ multiplex PCR; TCRdb's table is partial and in-frame only. The table shows approximately 5,900 clones, with over 75% occurring only once. Treatment was busulfan-fludarabine conditioning, a marrow graft, and cyclophosphamide on days +3 and +4. The chain combines TRBV6-5 with TRBJ1-1; D gene unclear. The source material was CD4+ T cells sorted from blood, sampled nearly 360 days after allogeneic stem cell transplant with posttransplant cyclophosphamide. The TCR originated in a male patient between 45 and 60 years old who received an allogeneic stem cell transplant from a related donor and was CMV-positive. The graft donor may have given rise to some T cells. CDR3: CASSYNLNTEAFF. The CDR3 DNA follows: TGTGCCAGCAGTTATAACTTGAACACTGAAGCTTTCTTT.